A selection of T cell receptor beta chains follows, all from one sample in a study of blood T cell repertoires in COVID-19. Assay: immunoSEQ multiplex PCR; the TCRdb copy retains only in-frame clones and omits some. The sample carries roughly 280,000 clones, 91% recorded once. What was sequenced was PBMCs or T cells enriched from blood (not recorded which). The receptor source for this set is a middle-aged man who had been exposed to COVID-19. The CDR3 runs from the conserved cysteine through the conserved F or W. Each record gives: J gene, clone size, V gene, D gene, CDR3 protein, CDR3 DNA. A D gene is named only where the DNA matches it firmly. Expanded clones are given a class, and other clones once, few, many or no size at all.

J: TRBJ1-4
size: .
V: TRBV5-5
D: TRBD1
CDR3: CASSTGTGGEKLFF
DNA: TGTGCCAGCAGCACCGGGACAGGAGGTGAAAAACTGTTTTTT

J: TRBJ2-2
size: .
V: TRBV6-4
D: .
CDR3: CASSQTGSGELFF
DNA: TGTGCCAGCAGTCAAACAGGCTCCGGGGAGCTGTTTTTT

J: TRBJ1-4
size: .
V: TRBV30
D: TRBD1
CDR3: CAWSLTGREKLFF
DNA: TGTGCCTGGAGTTTGACAGGGAGAGAAAAACTGTTTTTT

J: TRBJ2-1
size: .
V: TRBV7-9
D: TRBD2
CDR3: CASSAPPSGYNEQFF
DNA: TGTGCCAGCAGTGCACCGCCTAGCGGGTACAATGAGCAGTTCTTC

J: TRBJ2-7
size: .
V: TRBV9
D: .
CDR3: CASTESGKGEQYF
DNA: TGTGCCAGCACCGAGTCAGGGAAGGGCGAGCAGTACTTC

J: TRBJ1-5
size: .
V: TRBV15
D: TRBD1
CDR3: CATSRDPTGKNQPQHF
DNA: TGTGCCACCAGCAGAGATCCGACAGGGAAAAATCAGCCCCAGCATTTT

J: TRBJ2-7
size: .
V: TRBV24-1
D: .
CDR3: CATSVGARDEQYF
DNA: TGTGCCACCAGTGTCGGTGCCCGGGACGAGCAGTACTTC

J: TRBJ1-5
size: .
V: TRBV6-1
D: TRBD1
CDR3: CASSDSQGVRPQHF
DNA: TGTGCCAGCAGTGACAGCCAGGGGGTACGGCCCCAGCATTTT

J: TRBJ2-2
size: few
V: TRBV7-2
D: TRBD2
CDR3: CASTLTSFSGELFF
DNA: TGTGCCAGCACCCTGACTAGCTTCTCCGGGGAGCTGTTTTTT

J: TRBJ2-2
size: once
V: TRBV28
D: .
CDR3: CVVAVGNTGELFF
DNA: TGTGTCGTAGCGGTGGGGAACACCGGGGAGCTGTTTTTT

J: TRBJ2-7
size: few
V: TRBV29-1
D: .
CDR3: CSASGSPRDEQYF
DNA: TGCAGTGCGAGTGGGAGCCCCCGAGACGAGCAGTACTTC

J: TRBJ2-7
size: .
V: TRBV7-6
D: TRBD1
CDR3: CASSLMGQGPYEQYF
DNA: TGTGCCAGCAGCTTAATGGGACAGGGACCCTACGAGCAGTACTTC

J: TRBJ2-3
size: .
V: TRBV5-1
D: .
CDR3: CASSPSGTPAPYF
DNA: TGCGCCAGCAGCCCCTCCGGGACACCGGCCCCGTATTTT

J: TRBJ1-6
size: .
V: TRBV30
D: .
CDR3: CAWSRNSPLHF
DNA: TGTGCCTGGAGTCGTAATTCACCCCTCCACTTT

J: TRBJ1-5
size: .
V: TRBV28
D: TRBD1
CDR3: CASSLYRDRGNQPQHF
DNA: TGTGCCAGCAGTCTCTACCGGGACAGGGGTAATCAGCCCCAGCATTTT